This T cell receptor (beta chain) derives from a study of T cell responses to AZD1222 COVID-19 vaccine. Findings and limits, study-wide: The donor cohort was predominantly white British with a female majority, and clonal diversity may have been underestimated. Spike-specific TCR depth and breadth grew after two AZD1222 doses. Regions 160-218 and 743-854 held dominance among vaccine-associated CD4 TCRs, which spanned spike.

Produced via immunoSEQ multiplex PCR; TCRdb's table is partial and in-frame only. The sample shows fewer than 200,000 clones, 88% of them seen only once. Second-dose recipients at about 4 or about 12 weeks were treated as one pooled group. A word on this clone: Its specificity is not known.

Sequencing was performed on peripheral blood, taken 28 days after the second AZD1222 dose. This TCR derives from an adult who received the AZD1222 COVID-19 vaccine.

The chain's CDR3 is CASNRLGDEKLFF. In DNA, the CDR3 is TGTGCCAGCAACCGTCTGGGGGATGAAAAACTGTTTTTT. This chain connects TRBV5-6 to TRBJ1-4; D may be TRBD1 (5 bases). The germline CDR1 and CDR2 sequences are SGHDT and YYEEEE. CDR3 length equals 13 residues. Trimming stripped 6 bases from V and 6 bases from J, with 12 bases between.